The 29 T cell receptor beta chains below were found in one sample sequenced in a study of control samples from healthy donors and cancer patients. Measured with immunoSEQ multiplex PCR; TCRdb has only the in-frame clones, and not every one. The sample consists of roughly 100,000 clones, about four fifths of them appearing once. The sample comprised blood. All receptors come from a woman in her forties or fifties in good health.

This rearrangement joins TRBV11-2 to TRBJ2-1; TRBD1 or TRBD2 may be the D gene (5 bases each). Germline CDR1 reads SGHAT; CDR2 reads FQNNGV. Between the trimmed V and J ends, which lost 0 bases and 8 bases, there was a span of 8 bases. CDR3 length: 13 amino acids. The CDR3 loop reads CASSLDMGDEQFF. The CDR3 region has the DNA TGTGCCAGCAGCTTAGATATGGGGGATGAGCAGTTCTTC.

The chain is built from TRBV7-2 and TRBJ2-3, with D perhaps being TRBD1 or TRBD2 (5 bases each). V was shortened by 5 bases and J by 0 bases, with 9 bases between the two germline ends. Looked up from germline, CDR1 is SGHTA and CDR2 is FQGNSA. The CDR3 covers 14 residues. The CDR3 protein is CASSERDSTDTQYF. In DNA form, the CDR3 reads TGTGCCAGCAGCGAGAGGGACAGCACAGATACGCAGTATTTT.

The CDR3 region has the DNA TGTGCCAGCAGCTTGATGGGGGCCGATGAAAAACTGTTTTTT. Translation: CASSLMGADEKLFF. V usage is TRBV7-2 and J usage is TRBJ1-4; D possibly corresponds to TRBD1 (6 bases). The CDR3 totals 14 residues. Looked up from germline, CDR1 is SGHTA and CDR2 is FQGNSA. Trimming shortened V by 3 bases and J by 6 bases, and 11 bases separated the two germline ends.

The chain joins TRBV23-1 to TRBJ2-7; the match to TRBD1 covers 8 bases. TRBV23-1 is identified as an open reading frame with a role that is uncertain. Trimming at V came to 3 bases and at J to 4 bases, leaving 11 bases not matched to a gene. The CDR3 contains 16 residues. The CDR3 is CASSHPGTGVLYEQYF. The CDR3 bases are TGCGCCAGCAGTCACCCCGGGACAGGTGTTCTATACGAGCAGTACTTC.

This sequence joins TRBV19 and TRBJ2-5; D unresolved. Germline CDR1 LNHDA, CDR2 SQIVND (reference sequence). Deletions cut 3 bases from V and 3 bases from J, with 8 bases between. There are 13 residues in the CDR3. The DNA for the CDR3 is TGTGCCAGTAGTATGTACCTTGAAGAGACCCAGTACTTC. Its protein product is CASSMYLEETQYF.

Written as DNA, the CDR3 is TGTGCCAGCAGTCAAACTCTGGGGACCCAGTACTTC. Its translation is CASSQTLGTQYF. The chain links TRBV6-2 or TRBV6-3 to TRBJ2-5; no definite D call. This CDR3 region has 12 residues. CDR1 MNHEY and CDR2 SVGEGT come from the germline V gene. Trimming took off 5 bases at V and 7 bases at J, with 11 bases between the two ends.

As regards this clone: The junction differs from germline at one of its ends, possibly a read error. This CDR3 reads CASSAAGLAGPGTQYF. As DNA, the CDR3 is TGTGCTAGCAGCGCAGCGGGACTAGCGGGTCCCGGAACCCAGTACTTC. This chain uses TRBV7-7 with TRBJ2-5, with 12 bases aligning to TRBD2. Looked up from germline, CDR1 is SSHAT and CDR2 is FNYEAQ (reference sequence). The CDR3 has 16 residues. The whole variable domain, filled in from reference TRBV7-7 and TRBJ2-5, reads GAGVSQSPRYKVTKRGQDVTLRCDPISSHATLYWYQQALGQGPEFLTYFNYEAQPDKSGLPSDRFSAERPEGSISTLTIQRTEQRDSAMYRCASSAAGLAGPGTQYFGPGTRLLVL.

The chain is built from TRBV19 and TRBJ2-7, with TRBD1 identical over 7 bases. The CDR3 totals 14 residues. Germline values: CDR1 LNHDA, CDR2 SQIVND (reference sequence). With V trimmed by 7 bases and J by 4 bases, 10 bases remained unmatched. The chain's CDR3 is CASIADRVRYEQYF. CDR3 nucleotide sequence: TGTGCCAGTATTGCCGACAGGGTAAGATACGAGCAGTACTTC.

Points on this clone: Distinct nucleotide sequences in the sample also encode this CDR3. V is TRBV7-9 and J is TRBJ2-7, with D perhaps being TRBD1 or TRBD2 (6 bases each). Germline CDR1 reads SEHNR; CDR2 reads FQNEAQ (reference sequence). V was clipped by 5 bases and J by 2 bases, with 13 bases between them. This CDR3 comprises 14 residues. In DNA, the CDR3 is TGTGCCAGCAGCCCCTCTGGGGGGCCCTACGAGCAGTACTTC. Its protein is CASSPSGGPYEQYF.

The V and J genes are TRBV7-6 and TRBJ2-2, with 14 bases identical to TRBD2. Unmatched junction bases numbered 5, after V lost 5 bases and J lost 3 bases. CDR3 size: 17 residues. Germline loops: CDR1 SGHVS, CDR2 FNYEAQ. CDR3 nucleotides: TGTGCCAGCAGCAGGGGACTAGCGGGGGACCACACCGGGGAGCTGTTTTTT. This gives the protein CASSRGLAGDHTGELFF.

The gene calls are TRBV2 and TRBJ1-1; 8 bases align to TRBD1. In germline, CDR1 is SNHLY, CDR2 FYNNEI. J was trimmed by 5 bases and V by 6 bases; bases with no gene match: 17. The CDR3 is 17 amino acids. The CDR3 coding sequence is TGTGCCAGCAGAAAGACAGGGGCGCGCTTGGGAAAAACTGAAGCTTTCTTT. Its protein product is CASRKTGARLGKTEAFF.

The CDR3 DNA follows: TGTGCCACCAGCAGATCCCGGGACACCTCTACCGGGGAGCTGTTTTTT. Translating it yields CATSRSRDTSTGELFF. This sequence joins TRBV15 and TRBJ2-2; D might be TRBD1 (6 bases). The CDR3 is 16 amino acids. The germline V gene encodes CDR1 LNHNV and CDR2 YYDKDF (reference sequence). V was pared by 2 bases and J by 5 bases, with 15 bases between.

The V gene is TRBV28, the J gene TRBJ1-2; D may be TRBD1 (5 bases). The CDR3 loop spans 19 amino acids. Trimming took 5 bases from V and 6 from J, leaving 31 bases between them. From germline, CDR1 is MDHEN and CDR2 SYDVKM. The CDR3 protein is CASSPRTGSENTLRHGYTF. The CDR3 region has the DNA TGTGCCAGCAGTCCTCGAACAGGATCCGAGAACACACTACGTCATGGCTACACCTTC.

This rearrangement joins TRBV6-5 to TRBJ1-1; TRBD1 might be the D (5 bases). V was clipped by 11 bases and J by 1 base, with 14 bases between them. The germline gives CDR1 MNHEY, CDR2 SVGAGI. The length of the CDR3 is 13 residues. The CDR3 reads CAAEGFGNTEAFF. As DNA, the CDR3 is TGTGCCGCTGAGGGGTTCGGGAACACTGAAGCTTTCTTT.

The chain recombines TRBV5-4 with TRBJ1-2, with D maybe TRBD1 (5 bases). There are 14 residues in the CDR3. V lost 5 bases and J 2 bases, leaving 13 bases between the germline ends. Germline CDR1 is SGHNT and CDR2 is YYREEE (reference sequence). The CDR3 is CASRVGGLNYGYTF. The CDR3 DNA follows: TGTGCCAGCAGGGTGGGGGGGTTAAACTATGGCTACACCTTC.

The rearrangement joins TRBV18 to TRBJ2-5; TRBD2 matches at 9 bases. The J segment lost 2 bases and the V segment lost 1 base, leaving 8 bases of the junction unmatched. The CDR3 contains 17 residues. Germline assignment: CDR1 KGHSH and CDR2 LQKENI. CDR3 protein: CASSPLGASGVQETQYF. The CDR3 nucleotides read TGTGCCAGCTCACCACTCGGAGCTAGCGGGGTGCAAGAGACCCAGTACTTC.

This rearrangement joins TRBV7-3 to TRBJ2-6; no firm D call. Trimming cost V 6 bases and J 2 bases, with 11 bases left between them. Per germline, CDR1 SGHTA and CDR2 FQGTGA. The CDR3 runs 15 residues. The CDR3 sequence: CASSSGSAGANVLTF. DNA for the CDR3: TGTGCCAGCAGTTCCGGTAGTGCTGGGGCCAACGTCCTGACTTTC.

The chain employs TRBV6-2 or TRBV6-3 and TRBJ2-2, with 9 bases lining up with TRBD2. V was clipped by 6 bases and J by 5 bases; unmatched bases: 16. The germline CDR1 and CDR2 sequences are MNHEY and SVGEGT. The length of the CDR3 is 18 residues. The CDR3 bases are TGTGCCAGCAGCGAACTACCTTTCGGGACTAGCCGAACCGGGGAGCTGTTTTTT. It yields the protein CASSELPFGTSRTGELFF.

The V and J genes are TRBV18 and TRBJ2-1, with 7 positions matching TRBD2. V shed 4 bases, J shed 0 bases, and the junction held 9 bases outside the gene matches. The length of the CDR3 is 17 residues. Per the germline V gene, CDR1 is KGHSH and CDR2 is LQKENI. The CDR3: CASSQLHGGSSYNEQFF. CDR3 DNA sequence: TGTGCCAGCTCACAGCTACATGGCGGGAGCTCCTACAATGAGCAGTTCTTC. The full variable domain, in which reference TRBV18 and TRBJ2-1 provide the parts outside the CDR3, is NAGVMQNPRHLVRRRGQEARLRCSPMKGHSHVYWYRQLPEEGLKFMVYLQKENIIDESGMPKERFSAEFPKEGPSILRIQQVVRGDSAAYFCASSQLHGGSSYNEQFFGPGTRLTVL.

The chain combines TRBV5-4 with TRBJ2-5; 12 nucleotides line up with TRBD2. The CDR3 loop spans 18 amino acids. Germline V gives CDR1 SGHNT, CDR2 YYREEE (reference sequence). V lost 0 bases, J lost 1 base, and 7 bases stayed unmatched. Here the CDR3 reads CASSLDLAGGSSQETQYF. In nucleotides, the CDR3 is TGTGCCAGCAGCTTGGATCTAGCGGGGGGGAGTAGCCAAGAGACCCAGTACTTC.

The CDR3 DNA is TGTGCCAGCTCACCACCCCCGGCAGGGCGCACAGATACGCAGTATTTT. The encoded protein is CASSPPPAGRTDTQYF. This sequence joins TRBV18 and TRBJ2-3; maybe TRBD1 (5 bases). Germline CDR1 and CDR2: KGHSH and LQKENI. V was clipped by 0 bases and J by 1 base, with 11 bases between them. This CDR3 is built from 16 residues.

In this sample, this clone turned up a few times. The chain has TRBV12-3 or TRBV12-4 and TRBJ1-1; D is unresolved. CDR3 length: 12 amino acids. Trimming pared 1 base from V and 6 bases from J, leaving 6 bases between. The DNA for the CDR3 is TGTGCCAGCAGTTTAGGGGGTGCTGAAGCTTTCTTT. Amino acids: CASSLGGAEAFF.

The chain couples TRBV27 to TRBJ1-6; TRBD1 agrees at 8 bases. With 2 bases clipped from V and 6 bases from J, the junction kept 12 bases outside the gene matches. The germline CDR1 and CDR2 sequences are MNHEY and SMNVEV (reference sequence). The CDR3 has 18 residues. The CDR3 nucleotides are TGTGCCAGCAGTTTAAAGACCGGACAGGGCCCCCTTAATTCACCCCTCCACTTT. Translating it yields CASSLKTGQGPLNSPLHF.

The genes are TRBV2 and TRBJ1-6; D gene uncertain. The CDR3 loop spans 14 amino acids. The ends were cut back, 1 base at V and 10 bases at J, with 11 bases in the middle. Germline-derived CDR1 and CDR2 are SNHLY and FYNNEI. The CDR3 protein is CASSEVRGSSPLHF. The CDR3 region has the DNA TGTGCCAGCAGTGAAGTGAGAGGGAGCTCACCCCTCCACTTT.

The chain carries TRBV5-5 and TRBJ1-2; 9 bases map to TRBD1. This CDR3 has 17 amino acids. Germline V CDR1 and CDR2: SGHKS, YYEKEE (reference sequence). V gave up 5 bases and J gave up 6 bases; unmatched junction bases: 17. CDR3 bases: TGTGCCAGCAGACCCGGGACAGGGTTGCTCCAACCTGATGGCTACACCTTC. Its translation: CASRPGTGLLQPDGYTF.

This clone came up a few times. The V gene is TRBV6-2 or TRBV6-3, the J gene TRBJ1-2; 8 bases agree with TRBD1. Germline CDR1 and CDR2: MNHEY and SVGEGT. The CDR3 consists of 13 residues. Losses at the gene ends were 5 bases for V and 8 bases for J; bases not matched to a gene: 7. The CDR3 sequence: CASSQDRVNGYTF. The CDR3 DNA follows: TGTGCCAGCAGTCAGGACAGGGTGAACGGCTACACCTTC.

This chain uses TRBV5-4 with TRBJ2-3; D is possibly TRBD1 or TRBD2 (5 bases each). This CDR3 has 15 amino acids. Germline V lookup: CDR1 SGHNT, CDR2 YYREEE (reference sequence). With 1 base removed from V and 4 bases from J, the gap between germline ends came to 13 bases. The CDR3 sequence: CASSLRAQGPDTQYF. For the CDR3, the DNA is TGTGCCAGCAGCTTGCGGGCCCAGGGACCAGATACGCAGTATTTT.

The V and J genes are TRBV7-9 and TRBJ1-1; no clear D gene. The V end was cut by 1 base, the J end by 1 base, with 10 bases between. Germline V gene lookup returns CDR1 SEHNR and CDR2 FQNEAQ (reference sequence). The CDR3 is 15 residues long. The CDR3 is CASSLGAGRNTEAFF. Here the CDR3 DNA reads TGTGCCAGCAGCTTAGGGGCCGGGAGGAACACTGAAGCTTTCTTT.

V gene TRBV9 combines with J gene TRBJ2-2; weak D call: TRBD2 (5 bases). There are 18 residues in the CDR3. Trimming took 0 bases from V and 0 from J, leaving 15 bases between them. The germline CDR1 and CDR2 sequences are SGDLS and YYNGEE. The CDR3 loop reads CASSVVAVDFANTGELFF. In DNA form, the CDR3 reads TGTGCCAGCAGCGTAGTCGCCGTGGACTTCGCGAACACCGGGGAGCTGTTTTTT.